This TCR beta chain derives from a study of T cells after yellow fever vaccination. Study details: The SMART-Seq v4 Ultra Low Input method served to prepare the low-cell-number fractions.

Per the germline V gene, CDR1 is MNHNS and CDR2 is SASEGT. V dropped 3 bases and J dropped 6; count of bases not matched to a gene: 4. This CDR3 has 14 residues. 5'RACE template switching produced TCR cDNA carrying a universal primer site and UMIs. MiXCR was run by TCRdb on the 5' RACE reads, yielding one entry per CDR3 protein. The top ten clones hold 0.55% to 0.7% of a sample with about 150,000 distinct CDR3 sequences, roughly 6.7% of them seen once. J is TRBJ2-2 and V is TRBV6-1; 7 bases fit TRBD2. The specimen comprised CD4+ T cells sorted from PBMCs, sampled 10 days after the yellow fever booster vaccination. The TCR was taken from a man aged 25-45 years who received the YFV17D yellow fever vaccine. In nucleotides, the CDR3 is TGTGCCAGCAGTGATGGGGGGGGAGCCGGGGAGCTGTTTTTT. Encoded protein: CASSDGGGAGELFF.